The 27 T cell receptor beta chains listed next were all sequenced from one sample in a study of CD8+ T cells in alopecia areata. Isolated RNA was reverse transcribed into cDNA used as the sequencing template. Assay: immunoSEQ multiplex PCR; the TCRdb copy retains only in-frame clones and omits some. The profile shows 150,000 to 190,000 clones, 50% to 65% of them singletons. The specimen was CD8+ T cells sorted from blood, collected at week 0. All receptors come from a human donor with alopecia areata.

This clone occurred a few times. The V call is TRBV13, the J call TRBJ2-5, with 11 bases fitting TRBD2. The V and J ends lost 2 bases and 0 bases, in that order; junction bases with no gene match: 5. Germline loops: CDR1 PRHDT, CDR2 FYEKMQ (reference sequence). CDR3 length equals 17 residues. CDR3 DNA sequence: TGTGCCAGCAGCTTACGATCTAGCGGGGGGCACCAAGAGACCCAGTACTTC. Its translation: CASSLRSSGGHQETQYF.

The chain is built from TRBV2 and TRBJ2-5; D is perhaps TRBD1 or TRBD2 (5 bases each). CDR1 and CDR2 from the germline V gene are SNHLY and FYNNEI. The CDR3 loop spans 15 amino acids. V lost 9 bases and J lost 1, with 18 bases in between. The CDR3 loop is CASQRDDRLQETQYF. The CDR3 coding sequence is TGTGCCAGTCAACGGGACGATAGACTCCAAGAGACCCAGTACTTC.

The CDR3 coding sequence is TGTGCCAGCAGTGATGGGGCAGAAGATACGCAGTATTTT. Its translation is CASSDGAEDTQYF. The V and J genes are TRBV6-4 and TRBJ2-3; possible D gene TRBD1, 5 bases. Trimming left V 3 bases short and J 5 bases short, with 9 bases between. The CDR3 consists of 13 residues. CDR1 is MRHNA, CDR2 SNTAGT, per germline.

CDR3 bases: TGCGCCAGCAGCTTCGGCAGCGGGGCGGTCTACGAGCAGTACTTC. It codes for CASSFGSGAVYEQYF. The rearrangement joins TRBV5-1 to TRBJ2-7; 7 nucleotides align to TRBD2. Per the germline V gene, CDR1 is SGHRS and CDR2 is YFSETQ. The ends lost 2 bases at V and 3 bases at J; junction bases unmatched: 8. This CDR3 region has 15 residues.

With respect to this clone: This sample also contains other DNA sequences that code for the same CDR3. DNA for the CDR3: TGCAGCGTTCCTGGGAGCACTGAAGCTTTCTTT. Encoded protein: CSVPGSTEAFF. The chain is built from TRBV29-1 and TRBJ1-1; D unclear. The CDR3 sequence is 11 residues long. Looked up from germline, CDR1 is SQVTM and CDR2 is ANQGSEA. Trimming left V 5 bases short and J 4 bases short, with 8 bases between.

CDR3 region: CASGLVAGPTDTQYF. In nucleotides, the CDR3 is TGTGCTAGTGGTTTGGTAGCAGGGCCCACAGATACGCAGTATTTT. The chain is built from TRBV12-5 and TRBJ2-3; weak D call: TRBD1 (5 bases). Between the trimmed V and J ends, which lost 0 bases and 2 bases, there was a span of 9 bases. Germline values: CDR1 LGHNT, CDR2 FRNRAP. This CDR3 is 15 amino acids long. The entire variable domain, with the rest obtained from reference TRBV12-5 and TRBJ2-3, is as follows: DARVTQTPRHKVTEMGQEVTMRCQPILGHNTVFWYRQTMMQGLELLAYFRNRAPLDDSGMPKDRFSAEMPDATLATLKIQPSEPRDSAVYFCASGLVAGPTDTQYFGPGTRLTVL.

CDR3 region: CSVEFAKQSSYEQYF. The CDR3 nucleotides read TGCAGCGTTGAGTTTGCTAAACAAAGCTCCTACGAGCAGTACTTC. This chain joins TRBV29-1 and TRBJ2-7, with unresolved D. Between the trimmed V and J ends, which lost 3 bases and 0 bases, there was a span of 15 bases. There are 15 residues in the CDR3. Germline V gives CDR1 SQVTM, CDR2 ANQGSEA.

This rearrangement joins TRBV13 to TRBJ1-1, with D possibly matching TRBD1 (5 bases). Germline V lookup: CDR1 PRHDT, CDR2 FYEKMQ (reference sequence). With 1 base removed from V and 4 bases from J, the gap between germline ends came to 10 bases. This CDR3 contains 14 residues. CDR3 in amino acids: CASSLERGATEAFF. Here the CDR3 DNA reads TGTGCCAGCAGCTTAGAGCGCGGGGCCACTGAAGCTTTCTTT.

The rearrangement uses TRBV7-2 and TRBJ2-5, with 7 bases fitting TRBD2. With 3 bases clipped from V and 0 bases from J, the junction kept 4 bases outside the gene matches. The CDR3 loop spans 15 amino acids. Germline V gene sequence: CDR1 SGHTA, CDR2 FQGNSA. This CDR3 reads CASSFGAGHQETQYF. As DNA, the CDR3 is TGTGCCAGCAGCTTTGGAGCGGGACACCAAGAGACCCAGTACTTC.

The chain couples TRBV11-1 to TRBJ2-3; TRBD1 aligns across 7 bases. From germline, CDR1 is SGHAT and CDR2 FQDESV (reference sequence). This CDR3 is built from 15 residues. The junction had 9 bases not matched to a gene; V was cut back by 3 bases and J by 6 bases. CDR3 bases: TGTGCCAGCAGCTTGCCGGACAGGAGTCCCGATACGCAGTATTTT. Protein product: CASSLPDRSPDTQYF. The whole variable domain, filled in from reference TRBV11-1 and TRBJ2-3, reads EAEVAQSPRYKITEKSQAVAFWCDPISGHATLYWYRQILGQGPELLVQFQDESVVDDSQLPKDRFSAERLKGVDSTLKIQPAELGDSAMYLCASSLPDRSPDTQYFGPGTRLTVL.

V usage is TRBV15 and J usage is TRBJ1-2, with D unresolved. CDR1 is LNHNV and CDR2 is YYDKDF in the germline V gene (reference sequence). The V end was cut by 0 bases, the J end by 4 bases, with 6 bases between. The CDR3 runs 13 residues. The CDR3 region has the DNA TGTGCCACCAGCAGAGAACAGTCCTATGGCTACACCTTC. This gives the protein CATSREQSYGYTF. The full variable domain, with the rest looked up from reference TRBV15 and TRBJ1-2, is DAMVIQNPRYQVTQFGKPVTLSCSQTLNHNVMYWYQQKSSQAPKLLFHYYDKDFNNEADTPDNFQSRRPNTSFCFLDIRSPGLGDTAMYLCATSREQSYGYTFGSGTRLTVV.

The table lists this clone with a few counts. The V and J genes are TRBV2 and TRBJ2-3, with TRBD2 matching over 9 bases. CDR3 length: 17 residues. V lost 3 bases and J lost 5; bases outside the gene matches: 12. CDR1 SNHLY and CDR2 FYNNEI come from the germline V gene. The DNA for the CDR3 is TGTGCCAGCAGTGATTTTCAGCGGGGGGCCGCGGGAGATACGCAGTATTTT. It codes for CASSDFQRGAAGDTQYF.

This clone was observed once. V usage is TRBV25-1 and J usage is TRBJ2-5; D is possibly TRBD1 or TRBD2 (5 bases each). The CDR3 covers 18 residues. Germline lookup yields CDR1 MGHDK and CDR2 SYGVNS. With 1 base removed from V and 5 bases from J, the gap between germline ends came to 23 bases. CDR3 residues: CASSESQAPEGPRETQYF. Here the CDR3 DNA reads TGTGCCAGCAGTGAATCCCAAGCGCCAGAGGGGCCTAGGGAGACCCAGTACTTC.

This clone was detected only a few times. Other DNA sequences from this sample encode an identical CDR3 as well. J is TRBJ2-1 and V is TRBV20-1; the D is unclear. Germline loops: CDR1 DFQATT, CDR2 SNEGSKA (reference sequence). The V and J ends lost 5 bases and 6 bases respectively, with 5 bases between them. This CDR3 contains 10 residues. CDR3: CSAGTNEQFF. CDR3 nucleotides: TGCAGTGCTGGCACCAATGAGCAGTTCTTC.

CDR3 amino acids: CASRGSGDGAYEQYF. The CDR3 region has the DNA TGTGCCAGCAGGGGTTCGGGGGACGGAGCCTACGAGCAGTACTTC. The chain combines TRBV11-2 with TRBJ2-7; maybe TRBD2 (6 bases). The ends were cut back, 6 bases at V and 2 bases at J, with 17 bases in the middle. Germline V gives CDR1 SGHAT, CDR2 FQNNGV. CDR3 size: 15 residues. Together with reference TRBV11-2 and TRBJ2-7, the CDR3 gives the full variable domain: EAGVAQSPRYKIIEKRQSVAFWCNPISGHATLYWYQQILGQGPKLLIQFQNNGVVDDSQLPKDRFSAERLKGVDSTLKIQPAKLEDSAVYLCASRGSGDGAYEQYFGPGTRLTVT.

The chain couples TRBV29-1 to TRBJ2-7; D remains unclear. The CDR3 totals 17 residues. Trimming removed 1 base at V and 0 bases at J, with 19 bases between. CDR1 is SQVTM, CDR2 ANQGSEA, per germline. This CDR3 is CSVEGRPDGPTSYEQYF. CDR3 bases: TGCAGCGTTGAAGGTCGACCGGACGGTCCGACCTCCTACGAGCAGTACTTC.

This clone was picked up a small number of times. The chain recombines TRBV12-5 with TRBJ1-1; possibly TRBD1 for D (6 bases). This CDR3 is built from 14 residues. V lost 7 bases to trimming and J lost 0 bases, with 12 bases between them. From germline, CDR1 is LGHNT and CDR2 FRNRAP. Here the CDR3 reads CASAPDRLNTEAFF. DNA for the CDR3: TGTGCTAGTGCCCCCGACAGGCTGAACACTGAAGCTTTCTTT.

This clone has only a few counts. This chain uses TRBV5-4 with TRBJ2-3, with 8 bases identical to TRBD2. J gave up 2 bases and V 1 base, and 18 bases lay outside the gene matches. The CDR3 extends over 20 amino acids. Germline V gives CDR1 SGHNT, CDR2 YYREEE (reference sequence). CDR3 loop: CASSLYLRAGGTDSTDTQYF. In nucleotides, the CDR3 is TGTGCCAGCAGCTTGTATCTCAGGGCGGGGGGAACTGATTCCACAGATACGCAGTATTTT.

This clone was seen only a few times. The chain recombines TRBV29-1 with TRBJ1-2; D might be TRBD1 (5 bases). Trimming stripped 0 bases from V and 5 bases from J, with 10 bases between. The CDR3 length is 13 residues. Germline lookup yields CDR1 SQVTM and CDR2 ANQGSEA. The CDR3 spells CSVEDEGAYGYTF. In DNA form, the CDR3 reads TGCAGCGTTGAAGATGAAGGGGCTTATGGCTACACCTTC.

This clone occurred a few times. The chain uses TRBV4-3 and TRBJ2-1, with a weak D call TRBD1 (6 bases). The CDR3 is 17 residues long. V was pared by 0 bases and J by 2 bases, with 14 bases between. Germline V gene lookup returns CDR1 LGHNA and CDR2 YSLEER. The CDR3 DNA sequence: TGCGCCAGCAGCCAAGAGCAGGGGATGCGCGCCTACAATGAGCAGTTCTTC. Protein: CASSQEQGMRAYNEQFF.

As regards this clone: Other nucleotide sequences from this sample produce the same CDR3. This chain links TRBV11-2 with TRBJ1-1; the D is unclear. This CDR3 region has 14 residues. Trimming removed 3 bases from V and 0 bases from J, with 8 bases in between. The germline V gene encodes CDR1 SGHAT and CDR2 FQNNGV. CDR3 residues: CASSFGQLNTEAFF. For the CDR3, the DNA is TGTGCCAGCAGCTTCGGTCAGCTGAACACTGAAGCTTTCTTT.

This chain's CDR3 is CASSSRRPGTGDGYTF. CDR3 nucleotide sequence: TGCGCCAGCAGCTCACGACGGCCCGGGACAGGGGATGGCTACACCTTC. This chain joins TRBV5-1 and TRBJ1-2; 10 positions agree with TRBD1. The germline gives CDR1 SGHRS, CDR2 YFSETQ. The V and J ends lost 3 bases and 6 bases, in that order; junction bases with no gene match: 11. This CDR3 has 16 amino acids.

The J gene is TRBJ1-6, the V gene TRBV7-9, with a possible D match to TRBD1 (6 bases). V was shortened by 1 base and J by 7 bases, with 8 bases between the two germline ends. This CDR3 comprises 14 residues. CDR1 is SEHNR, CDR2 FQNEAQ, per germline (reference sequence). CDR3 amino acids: CASSLGTGNSPLHF. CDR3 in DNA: TGTGCCAGCAGCTTAGGTACAGGGAATTCACCCCTCCACTTT.

The CDR3 sequence is CASSADRGPAYEQYF. In DNA, the CDR3 is TGCGCCAGCAGCGCCGACAGGGGCCCAGCCTACGAGCAGTACTTC. This sequence joins TRBV4-3 and TRBJ2-7; 8 bases are a match to TRBD1. V gave up 5 bases and J gave up 2 bases; unmatched junction bases: 8. The CDR3 loop spans 15 amino acids. Germline V lookup: CDR1 LGHNA, CDR2 YSLEER.

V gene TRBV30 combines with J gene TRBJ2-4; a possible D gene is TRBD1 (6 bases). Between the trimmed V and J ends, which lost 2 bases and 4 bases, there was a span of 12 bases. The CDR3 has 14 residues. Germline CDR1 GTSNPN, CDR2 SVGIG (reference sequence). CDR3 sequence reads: CAWSSSTGKNIQYF. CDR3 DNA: TGTGCCTGGAGTTCCTCGACAGGAAAAAACATTCAGTACTTC.

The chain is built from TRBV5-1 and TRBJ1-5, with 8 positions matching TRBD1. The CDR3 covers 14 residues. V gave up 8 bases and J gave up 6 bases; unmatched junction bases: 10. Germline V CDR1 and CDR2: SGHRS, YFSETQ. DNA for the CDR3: TGCGCCAGGACCCCGGGACAGGTCGCTCAGCCCCAGCATTTT. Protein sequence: CARTPGQVAQPQHF.

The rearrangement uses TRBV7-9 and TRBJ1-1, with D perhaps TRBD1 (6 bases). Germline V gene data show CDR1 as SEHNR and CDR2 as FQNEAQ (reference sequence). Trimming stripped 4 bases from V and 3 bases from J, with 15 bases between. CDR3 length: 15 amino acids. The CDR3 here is CASSSHRDGYTEAFF. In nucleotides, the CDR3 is TGTGCCAGCAGCTCCCACAGGGACGGTTACACTGAAGCTTTCTTT.